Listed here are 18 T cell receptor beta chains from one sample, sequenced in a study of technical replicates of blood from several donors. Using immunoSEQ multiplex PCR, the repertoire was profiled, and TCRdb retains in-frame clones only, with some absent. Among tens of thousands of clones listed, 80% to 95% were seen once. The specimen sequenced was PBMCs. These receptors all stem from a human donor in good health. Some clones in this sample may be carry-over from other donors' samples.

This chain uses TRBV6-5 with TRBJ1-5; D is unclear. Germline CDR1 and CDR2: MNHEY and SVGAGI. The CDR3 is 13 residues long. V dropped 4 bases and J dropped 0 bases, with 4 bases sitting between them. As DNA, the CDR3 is TGTGCCAGCAGTTTAGATAGCAATCAGCCCCAGCATTTT. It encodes CASSLDSNQPQHF.

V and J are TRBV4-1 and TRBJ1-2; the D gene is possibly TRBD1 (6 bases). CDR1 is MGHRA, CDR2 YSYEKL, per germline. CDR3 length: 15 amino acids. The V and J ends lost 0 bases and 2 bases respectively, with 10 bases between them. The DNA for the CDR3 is TGCGCCAGCAGCCAAGATCCAGGGGCGAACTATGGCTACACCTTC. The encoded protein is CASSQDPGANYGYTF.

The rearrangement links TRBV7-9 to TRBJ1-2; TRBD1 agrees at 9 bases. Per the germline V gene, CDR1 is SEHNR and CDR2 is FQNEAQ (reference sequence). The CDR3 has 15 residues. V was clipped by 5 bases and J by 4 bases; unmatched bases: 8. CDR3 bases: TGTGCCAGCAGCCTCCTAGGGACAGGGCCCTATGGCTACACCTTC. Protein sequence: CASSLLGTGPYGYTF.

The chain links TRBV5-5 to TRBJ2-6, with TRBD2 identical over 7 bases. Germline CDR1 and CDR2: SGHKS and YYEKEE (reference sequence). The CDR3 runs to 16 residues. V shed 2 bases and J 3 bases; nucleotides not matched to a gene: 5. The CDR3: CASSFRREGGANVLTF. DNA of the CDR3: TGTGCCAGCAGCTTTCGCAGGGAGGGTGGGGCCAACGTCCTGACTTTC.

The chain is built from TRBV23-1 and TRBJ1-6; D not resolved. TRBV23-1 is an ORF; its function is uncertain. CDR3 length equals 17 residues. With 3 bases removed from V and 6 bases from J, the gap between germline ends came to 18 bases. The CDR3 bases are TGCGCCAGCAGTCATCGTCCGGAGGACGGCCCTAATTCACCCCTCCACTTT. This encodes CASSHRPEDGPNSPLHF.

The CDR3 region has the DNA TGTGCCAGCAGCCAAGATTTTACAGCCGGGGCCAACGTCCTGACTTTC. As protein: CASSQDFTAGANVLTF. This rearrangement joins TRBV4-2 to TRBJ2-6; D is unresolved. The germline V gene has CDR1 LGHNA and CDR2 YNFKEQ. The CDR3 contains 16 residues. Trimming took 0 bases from V and 4 from J, leaving 10 bases between them.

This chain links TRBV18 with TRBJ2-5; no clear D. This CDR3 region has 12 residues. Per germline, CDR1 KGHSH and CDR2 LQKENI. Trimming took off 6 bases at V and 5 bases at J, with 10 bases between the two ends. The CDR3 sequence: CASSSPLETQYF. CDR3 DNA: TGTGCCAGCTCTTCACCACTTGAGACCCAGTACTTC.

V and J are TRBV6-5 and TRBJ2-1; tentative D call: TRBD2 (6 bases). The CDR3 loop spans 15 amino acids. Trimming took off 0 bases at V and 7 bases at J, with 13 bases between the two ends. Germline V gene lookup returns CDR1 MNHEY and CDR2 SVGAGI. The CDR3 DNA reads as TGTGCCAGCAGTTACTCGCAACTAGCAAGGAATGAGCAGTTCTTC. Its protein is CASSYSQLARNEQFF.

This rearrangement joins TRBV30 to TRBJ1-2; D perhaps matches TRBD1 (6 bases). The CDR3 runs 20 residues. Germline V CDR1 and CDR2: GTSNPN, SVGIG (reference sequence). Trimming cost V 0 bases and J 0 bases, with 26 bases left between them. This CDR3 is CAWSVLKWGQSLFSNYGYTF. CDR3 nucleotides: TGTGCCTGGAGTGTACTTAAGTGGGGACAATCACTATTCTCTAACTATGGCTACACCTTC.

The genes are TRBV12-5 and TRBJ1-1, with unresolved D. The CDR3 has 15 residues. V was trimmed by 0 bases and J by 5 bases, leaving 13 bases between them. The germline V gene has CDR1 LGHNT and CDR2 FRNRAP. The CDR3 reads CASGLVTLMRTEAFF. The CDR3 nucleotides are TGTGCTAGTGGTTTGGTCACCTTGATGAGGACTGAAGCTTTCTTT.

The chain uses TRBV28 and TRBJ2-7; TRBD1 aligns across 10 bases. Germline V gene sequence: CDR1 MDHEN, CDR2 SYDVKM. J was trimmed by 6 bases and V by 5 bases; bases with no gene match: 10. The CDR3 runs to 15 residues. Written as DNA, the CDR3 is TGTGCCAGCAGTGCCCCGGTTGGGACAGGGGTCGAGCAGTACTTC. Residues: CASSAPVGTGVEQYF.

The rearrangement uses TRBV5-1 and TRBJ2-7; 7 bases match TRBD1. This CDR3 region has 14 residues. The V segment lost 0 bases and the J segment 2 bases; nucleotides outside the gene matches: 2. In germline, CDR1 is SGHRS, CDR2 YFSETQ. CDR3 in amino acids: CASSLEDRTYEQYF. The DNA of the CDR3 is TGCGCCAGCAGCTTGGAGGACAGGACCTACGAGCAGTACTTC. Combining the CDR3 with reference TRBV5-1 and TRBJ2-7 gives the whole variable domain KAGVTQTPRYLIKTRGQQVTLSCSPISGHRSVSWYQQTPGQGLQFLFEYFSETQRNKGNFPGRFSGRQFSNSRSEMNVSTLELGDSALYLCASSLEDRTYEQYFGPGTRLTVT.

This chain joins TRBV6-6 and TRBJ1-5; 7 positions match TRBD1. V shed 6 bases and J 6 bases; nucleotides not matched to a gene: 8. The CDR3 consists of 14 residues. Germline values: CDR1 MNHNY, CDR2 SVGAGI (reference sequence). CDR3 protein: CASSGTVVGQPQHF. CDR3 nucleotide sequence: TGTGCCAGCAGCGGGACAGTGGTCGGTCAGCCCCAGCATTTT.

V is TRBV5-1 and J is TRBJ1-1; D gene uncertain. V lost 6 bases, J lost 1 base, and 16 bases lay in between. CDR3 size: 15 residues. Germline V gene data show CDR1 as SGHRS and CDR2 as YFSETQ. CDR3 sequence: CASTPTGRGNTEAFF. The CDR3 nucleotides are TGCGCCAGCACACCTACCGGGAGAGGGAACACTGAAGCTTTCTTT. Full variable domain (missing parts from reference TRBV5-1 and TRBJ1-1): KAGVTQTPRYLIKTRGQQVTLSCSPISGHRSVSWYQQTPGQGLQFLFEYFSETQRNKGNFPGRFSGRQFSNSRSEMNVSTLELGDSALYLCASTPTGRGNTEAFFGQGTRLTVV.

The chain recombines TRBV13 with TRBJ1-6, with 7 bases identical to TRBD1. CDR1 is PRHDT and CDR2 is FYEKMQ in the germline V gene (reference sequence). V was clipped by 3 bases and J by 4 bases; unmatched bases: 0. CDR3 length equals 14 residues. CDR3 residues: CASSFRGYNSPLHF. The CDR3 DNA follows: TGTGCCAGCAGCTTCAGGGGGTATAATTCACCCCTCCACTTT.

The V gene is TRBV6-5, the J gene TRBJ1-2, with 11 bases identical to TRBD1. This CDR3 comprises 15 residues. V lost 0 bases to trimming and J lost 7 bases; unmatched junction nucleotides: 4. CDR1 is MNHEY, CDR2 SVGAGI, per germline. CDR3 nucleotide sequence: TGTGCCAGCAGTTACTCCACTGGACAGGGGGCTGGCTACACCTTC. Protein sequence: CASSYSTGQGAGYTF.

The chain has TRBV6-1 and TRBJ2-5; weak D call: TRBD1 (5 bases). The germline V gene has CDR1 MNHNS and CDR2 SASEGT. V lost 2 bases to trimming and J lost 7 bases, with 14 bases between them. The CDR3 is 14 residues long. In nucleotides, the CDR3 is TGTGCCAGCAGTGAATTGTCAGGGATGAGGACCCAGTACTTC. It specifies CASSELSGMRTQYF.

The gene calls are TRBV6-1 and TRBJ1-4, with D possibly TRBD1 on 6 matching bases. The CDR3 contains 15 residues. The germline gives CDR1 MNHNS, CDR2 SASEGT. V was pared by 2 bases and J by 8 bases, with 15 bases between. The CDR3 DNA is TGTGCCAGCAGTGAATATCAGGGGACCGGGGAAAAACTGTTTTTT. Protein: CASSEYQGTGEKLFF.